These T cell receptor beta chains were read from a single sample in a study of shared clonotypes between healthy human individuals. TCRdb's copy holds only in-frame clones and misses some; the assay was immunoSEQ multiplex PCR. The sample lists approximately 1.9 million clones; 80% to 95% were seen once. Material for sequencing was naive CD8+ T cells from PBMCs. The receptors stem from a man in his late teens or twenties in good health. Some clones in this sample may be carry-over from other donors' samples. Both conserved end residues are part of each CDR3. D genes are given only for firm matches.

- | TRBJ1-2 | TRBV30 | TGTGCCTGGAGTGTACCGGAGGAGGGGGAGAATGGCTACACCTTC | CAWSVPEEGENGYTF
- | TRBJ2-5 | TRBV6-5 | TGTGCCAGCAGTTACTCGTACAGGGTGGGAGAGACCCAGTACTTC | CASSYSYRVGETQYF
- | TRBJ2-3 | TRBV12-5 | TGTGCTAGTGCCGTAGGGGCAAGCACAGATACGCAGTATTTT | CASAVGASTDTQYF
- | TRBJ2-7 | TRBV28 | TGTGCCAGCAGTTTACTCTCCGGGCATGGGCGAGTCCATTCCTACGAGCAGTACTTC | CASSLLSGHGRVHSYEQYF
- | TRBJ1-1 | TRBV10-3 | TGTGCCATCAGTGAGTCTAACGACTTCACGGGGAGCACTGAAGCTTTCTTT | CAISESNDFTGSTEAFF
TRBD1 | TRBJ2-7 | TRBV27 | TGTGCCAGCAGTCCCCGGACAGGAGGAGCCTACGAGCAGTACTTC | CASSPRTGGAYEQYF
- | TRBJ2-2 | TRBV7-3 | TGTGCCAGTAGCAATCCCCCCGGGAACCAATGGGACACCGGGGAGCTGTTTTTT | CASSNPPGNQWDTGELFF
TRBD2 | TRBJ2-3 | TRBV2 | TGTGCCAGCAGTGGTAGCGGGAGCGGCCCCACAGATACGCAGTATTTT | CASSGSGSGPTDTQYF
- | TRBJ1-4 | TRBV27 | TGTGCCAGCAGTTTGTTCGGGGGCATAAGAAATGAAAAACTGTTTTTT | CASSLFGGIRNEKLFF
TRBD1 | TRBJ2-3 | TRBV5-8 | TGTGCCAGCAGCTCACAGGGGAGATACACAGATACGCAGTATTTT | CASSSQGRYTDTQYF
TRBD1 | TRBJ2-5 | TRBV5-5 | TGTGCCAGCAGCTCGGACAGGGCCAACCAAGAGACCCAGTACTTC | CASSSDRANQETQYF
- | TRBJ2-1 | TRBV9 | TGTGCCAGCAGCGTAGCTACGGGGGGCGCTTACAATGAGCAGTTCTTC | CASSVATGGAYNEQFF